What follows are 28 T cell receptor beta chains derived from one specimen sequenced in a study of cytomegalovirus exposure and HLA in healthy donors. The PCR had 60 Vbeta and 13 Jbeta primers. Generated by immunoSEQ multiplex PCR, the TCRdb table keeps only in-frame clones and is missing some. The sample lists about 160,000 clones; roughly 80% were seen once. The source material was PBMCs. The origin of the receptors is a male donor in good health and CMV-seropositive.

Details on this clone: Germline and junction disagree at one end, which may indicate a read error. This sequence joins TRBV10-3 and TRBJ1-2; D not certain. In germline, CDR1 is ENHRY, CDR2 SYGVKD. The length of the CDR3 is 15 residues. Here the CDR3 reads CATSGGSLGAYGYTF. DNA of the CDR3: TGTGCCACCAGTGGAGGTTCCCTCGGTGCCTATGGCTACACCTTC.

The genes are TRBV6-5 and TRBJ2-3; 9 nucleotides agree with TRBD2. The CDR3 extends over 15 amino acids. Germline V gene lookup returns CDR1 MNHEY and CDR2 SVGAGI. V lost 6 bases and J lost 2; bases outside the gene matches: 6. The CDR3 sequence: CASRPSSGATDTQYF. For the CDR3, the DNA is TGTGCCAGCAGACCATCTAGCGGGGCCACAGATACGCAGTATTTT.

V and J are TRBV7-8 and TRBJ1-5, with 7 bases aligning to TRBD1. The CDR3 is 15 residues long. Trimming took 0 bases from V and 2 from J; bases not matched to a gene: 1. Germline V lookup: CDR1 SGHVS, CDR2 FQNEAQ. The CDR3 spells CASSLAGQRNQPQHF. The CDR3 DNA follows: TGTGCCAGCAGCTTAGCGGGACAGCGCAATCAGCCCCAGCATTTT.

The V call is TRBV6-6, the J call TRBJ2-7; 7 nucleotides match TRBD1. CDR1 MNHNY and CDR2 SVGAGI come from the germline V gene (reference sequence). The CDR3 runs 15 residues. V shed 0 bases, J shed 2 bases, and the junction held 4 bases outside the gene matches. CDR3 in DNA: TGTGCCAGCAGTTACTCCCGACAGGGTACCTACGAGCAGTACTTC. Encoded protein: CASSYSRQGTYEQYF.

This sequence joins TRBV2 and TRBJ1-5, with D hard to call. V lost 6 bases, J lost 8 bases, and 11 bases lay in between. The CDR3 length is 12 residues. Germline CDR1 is SNHLY and CDR2 is FYNNEI. This chain's CDR3 is CASRVDWKPQHF. In nucleotides, the CDR3 is TGTGCCAGCAGGGTCGACTGGAAGCCCCAGCATTTT.

As regards this clone: Here the CDR3 omits its conserved ending phenylalanine or tryptophan, so a read error is the likely source. The chain has TRBV2 and TRBJ1-2; D is uncertain. Trimming stripped 6 bases from V and 3 bases from J, with 11 bases between. The CDR3 spans 13 residues. Germline CDR1 is SNHLY and CDR2 is FYNNEI. CDR3 residues: CASRLNPDYGYTL. The CDR3 coding sequence is TGTGCCAGCAGACTAAACCCGGACTATGGCTACACCCTC.

The J gene is TRBJ2-3, the V gene TRBV13, with a tentative D call TRBD1 (6 bases). Trimming stripped 0 bases from V and 2 bases from J, with 15 bases between. Germline CDR1 and CDR2: PRHDT and FYEKMQ (reference sequence). The CDR3 loop spans 17 amino acids. The CDR3 sequence: CASSLGRGQGITDTQYF. The CDR3 DNA reads TGTGCCAGCAGCTTAGGCCGAGGTCAGGGGATCACAGATACGCAGTATTTT.

This sequence joins TRBV7-9 and TRBJ1-1; 8 bases agree with TRBD1. Germline V gene lookup returns CDR1 SEHNR and CDR2 FQNEAQ (reference sequence). The ends lost 10 bases at V and 5 bases at J; junction bases unmatched: 9. This CDR3 spans 13 amino acids. The CDR3 DNA reads as TGTGCCACCAACAGGGGGAGATGGACTGAAGCTTTCTTT. Amino acid sequence: CATNRGRWTEAFF. Full variable domain (outside the CDR3, taken from reference TRBV7-9 and TRBJ1-1): DTGVSQNPRHKITKRGQNVTFRCDPISEHNRLYWYRQTLGQGPEFLTYFQNEAQLEKSRLLSDRFSAERPKGSFSTLEIQRTEQGDSAMYLCATNRGRWTEAFFGQGTRLTVV.

The rearrangement joins TRBV19 to TRBJ1-4; weak D call: TRBD1 (5 bases). The CDR3 extends over 15 amino acids. Germline CDR1 reads LNHDA; CDR2 reads SQIVND (reference sequence). With 6 bases removed from V and 0 bases from J, the gap between germline ends came to 11 bases. The CDR3 region has the DNA TGTGCCAGTAGGGGGGGACCTGCAACTAATGAAAAACTGTTTTTT. Its protein product is CASRGGPATNEKLFF.

The V call is TRBV9, the J call TRBJ2-7; perhaps TRBD1 as D (6 bases). With 0 bases removed from V and 3 bases from J, the gap between germline ends came to 16 bases. Germline CDR1 and CDR2: SGDLS and YYNGEE. The CDR3 is 16 amino acids. This chain's CDR3 is CASSVGFQGINYEQYF. As DNA, the CDR3 is TGTGCCAGCAGCGTAGGATTCCAGGGGATTAACTACGAGCAGTACTTC.

The V gene is TRBV7-9, the J gene TRBJ1-2; no clear D. The CDR3 totals 14 residues. V was trimmed by 5 bases and J by 0 bases, leaving 10 bases between them. Germline V CDR1 and CDR2: SEHNR, FQNEAQ (reference sequence). For the CDR3, the DNA is TGTGCCAGCAGCCCAGGAGGACCTAACTATGGCTACACCTTC. This sequence encodes CASSPGGPNYGYTF.

This chain links TRBV28 with TRBJ1-2; D is undetermined. The CDR3 is 12 residues long. Trimming took 5 bases from V and 7 from J, leaving 11 bases between them. CDR1 is MDHEN and CDR2 is SYDVKM in the germline V gene. CDR3 in DNA: TGTGCCAGCAGTATCCCCGTCTCTGGCTACACCTTC. Protein sequence: CASSIPVSGYTF.

This clone was observed a few times. The V gene is TRBV19, the J gene TRBJ1-5; tentatively, D is TRBD1 (6 bases). Between the trimmed V and J ends, which lost 4 bases and 5 bases, there was a span of 18 bases. Per the germline V gene, CDR1 is LNHDA and CDR2 is SQIVND (reference sequence). This CDR3 has 16 residues. CDR3 sequence: CASSTPEQGRDQPQHF. CDR3 in DNA: TGTGCCAGTAGTACCCCCGAACAGGGACGGGATCAGCCCCAGCATTTT.

The V gene is TRBV28, the J gene TRBJ2-7, with 8 bases lining up with TRBD1. The CDR3 has 13 residues. Germline V gives CDR1 MDHEN, CDR2 SYDVKM. V lost 10 bases and J lost 2; bases outside the gene matches: 7. This CDR3 reads CATGDRIPYEQYF. For the CDR3, the DNA is TGTGCCACTGGGGACAGGATTCCCTACGAGCAGTACTTC.

The chain links TRBV30 to TRBJ1-2; 9 nucleotides agree with TRBD1. With 5 bases clipped from V and 2 bases from J, the junction kept 9 bases outside the gene matches. The CDR3 consists of 15 residues. Germline V gives CDR1 GTSNPN, CDR2 SVGIG (reference sequence). In DNA form, the CDR3 reads TGTGCCTGGGGGAGAGCCGGGACAGGGAACTATGGCTACACCTTC. This translates into CAWGRAGTGNYGYTF.

The V gene is TRBV9, the J gene TRBJ1-1, with D possibly TRBD1 on 5 matching bases. The germline V gene encodes CDR1 SGDLS and CDR2 YYNGEE. The CDR3 length is 12 residues. The V gene lost 4 bases and the J gene lost 5 bases, with 9 bases spanning the gap. CDR3 loop: CASSPQGTEAFF. Here the CDR3 DNA reads TGTGCCAGCAGCCCTCAGGGAACTGAAGCTTTCTTT. Complete variable domain (other parts from reference TRBV9 and TRBJ1-1): DSGVTQTPKHLITATGQRVTLRCSPRSGDLSVYWYQQSLDQGLQFLIQYYNGEERAKGNILERFSAQQFPDLHSELNLSSLELGDSALYFCASSPQGTEAFFGQGTRLTVV.

The rearrangement joins TRBV5-1 to TRBJ2-6; TRBD1 matches at 10 bases. The trim removed 3 bases at V and 0 bases at J, leaving 6 bases unmatched. CDR1 and CDR2 (germline): SGHRS, YFSETQ. The length of the CDR3 is 18 residues. CDR3 sequence reads: CASSSPGTGVSGANVLTF. The CDR3 nucleotides read TGCGCCAGCAGCTCCCCCGGGACAGGGGTCTCTGGGGCCAACGTCCTGACTTTC. Looking up the rest from reference TRBV5-1 and TRBJ2-6 gives the full variable domain: KAGVTQTPRYLIKTRGQQVTLSCSPISGHRSVSWYQQTPGQGLQFLFEYFSETQRNKGNFPGRFSGRQFSNSRSEMNVSTLELGDSALYLCASSSPGTGVSGANVLTFGAGSRLTVL.

The chain combines TRBV10-1 with TRBJ2-1, with 14 bases matching TRBD2. J gave up 8 bases and V 4 bases, and 4 bases lay outside the gene matches. The CDR3 length is 15 residues. Looked up from germline, CDR1 is WNHNN and CDR2 is SYGVQD (reference sequence). DNA for the CDR3: TGCGCCAGCAGTGGGAGGACTAGCGGGAGGCATGAGCAGTTCTTC. It translates to CASSGRTSGRHEQFF.

This sequence joins TRBV30 and TRBJ2-7; 16 positions agree with TRBD2. Germline CDR1 GTSNPN, CDR2 SVGIG (reference sequence). This CDR3 has 14 amino acids. V lost 5 bases, J lost 6 bases, and 4 bases stayed unmatched. The DNA for the CDR3 is TGTGCCTGGGGGACTAGCGGGAGGGCCTCCGAGCAGTACTTC. Its translation is CAWGTSGRASEQYF.

V is TRBV20-1 and J is TRBJ1-1; D gene uncertain. Germline V gene data show CDR1 as DFQATT and CDR2 as SNEGSKA (reference sequence). There are 11 residues in the CDR3. V lost 3 bases, J lost 1 base, and 3 bases lay in between. The CDR3 nucleotides are TGCAGTGCTAGTAAGAACACTGAAGCTTTCTTT. Translating it yields CSASKNTEAFF.

CDR3 sequence reads: CASRGARGHNSPLHF. Here the CDR3 DNA reads TGTGCCAGCAGGGGGGCCAGGGGCCATAATTCACCCCTCCACTTT. The chain links TRBV27 to TRBJ1-6, with D perhaps TRBD1 (6 bases). CDR1 MNHEY and CDR2 SMNVEV come from the germline V gene (reference sequence). V lost 6 bases and J lost 5, with 14 bases in between. The CDR3 extends over 15 amino acids.

The chain carries TRBV6-1 and TRBJ1-3, with 12 bases identical to TRBD1. V shed 3 bases, J shed 0 bases, and the junction held 6 bases outside the gene matches. From germline, CDR1 is MNHNS and CDR2 SASEGT. This CDR3 is built from 18 residues. The CDR3 loop reads CASSDPGTGGFSGNTIYF. As DNA, the CDR3 is TGTGCCAGCAGTGATCCCGGGACAGGGGGCTTCTCTGGAAACACCATATATTTT.

The chain is built from TRBV10-1 and TRBJ2-5; no clear D gene. TRBJ2-7 explains the end of the DNA better; the J call may be wrong. Germline CDR1 WNHNN, CDR2 SYGVQD (reference sequence). There are 13 residues in the CDR3. The CDR3 sequence: CASSESGFYEQYF. The CDR3 DNA follows: TGCGCCAGCAGTGAGTCTGGTTTCTACGAGCAGTACTTC.

CDR3 protein: CASSPATPSGNTIYF. CDR3 coding DNA: TGTGCCAGCAGTCCCGCGACACCCTCTGGAAACACCATATATTTT. J is TRBJ1-3 and V is TRBV28; D is uncertain. The CDR3 extends over 15 amino acids. V lost 5 bases to trimming and J lost 0 bases, with 11 bases between them. Germline-derived CDR1 and CDR2 are MDHEN and SYDVKM. Complete variable domain (other parts from reference TRBV28 and TRBJ1-3): DVKVTQSSRYLVKRTGEKVFLECVQDMDHENMFWYRQDPGLGLRLIYFSYDVKMKEKGDIPEGYSVSREKKERFSLILESASTNQTSMYLCASSPATPSGNTIYFGEGSWLTVV.

The chain joins TRBV6-1 to TRBJ2-1; no clear D. CDR1 MNHNS and CDR2 SASEGT come from the germline V gene. CDR3 length equals 11 residues. Trimming shortened V by 7 bases and J by 7 bases, and 8 bases separated the two germline ends. CDR3 nucleotides: TGTGCCAGCACTAACCTTAATGAGCAGTTCTTC. Its protein is CASTNLNEQFF.

The chain is built from TRBV2 and TRBJ1-2; D unresolved. V was pared by 1 base and J by 2 bases, with 8 bases between. Germline CDR1 reads SNHLY; CDR2 reads FYNNEI. The CDR3 loop spans 14 amino acids. The CDR3, as DNA: TGTGCCAGCAGTGAAGGGGAGCAGAACTATGGCTACACCTTC. Translating gives CASSEGEQNYGYTF.

The DNA for the CDR3 is TGCGCCAGCAGCCTCCGGGACAGGGACGGCATTGGCGGGGAGCTGTTTTTT. Its translation is CASSLRDRDGIGGELFF. J is TRBJ2-2 and V is TRBV5-1; 9 bases agree with TRBD1. Trimming at V came to 4 bases and at J to 7 bases, leaving 14 bases not matched to a gene. CDR3 length: 17 amino acids. CDR1 and CDR2 from the germline V gene are SGHRS and YFSETQ.

This chain connects TRBV5-1 to TRBJ2-7; tentatively, D is TRBD2 (6 bases). The V gene's germline CDR1 is SGHRS and CDR2 YFSETQ. Trimming removed 1 base from V and 2 bases from J, with 13 bases in between. The CDR3 spans 15 residues. CDR3 sequence reads: CASSLNGAGTYEQYF. In nucleotides, the CDR3 is TGCGCCAGCAGCTTGAATGGGGCGGGAACCTACGAGCAGTACTTC.